A selection of T cell receptor beta chains follows, all from one sample in a study of beta chain features in type 1 diabetes. Clones were read by immunoSEQ multiplex PCR, and TCRdb kept only the in-frame ones, dropping some. The sample records 200,000 to 300,000 clones, 25% to 35% being singletons. The sample was central memory CD4+ T cells from blood. Receptors originate from a man aged 30 to 39 in good health. The CDR3 runs from the conserved cysteine through the conserved F or W. A D gene is named only where the DNA matches it firmly. Size tells how often a clone was seen (once, few, many) or the class of an expanded clone, and some rows leave it out.

TRBV5-1	TRBJ2-5	-	TRBD2	CASSSGGGVQETQYF	TGCGCCAGCAGCTCGGGGGGTGGGGTACAAGAGACCCAGTACTTC
TRBV2	TRBJ2-7	-	-	CASGKTPSYEQYF	TGTGCCAGCGGGAAGACCCCCTCCTACGAGCAGTACTTC
TRBV21-1	TRBJ1-6	few	-	CASSKVGHNSPLHF	TGTGCCAGCAGCAAAGTGGGCCATAATTCACCCCTCCACTTT
TRBV7-2	TRBJ2-5	few	-	CASSLMGREETQYF	TGTGCCAGCAGCTTAATGGGTCGGGAGGAGACCCAGTACTTC
TRBV6-6	TRBJ1-1	-	-	CASSPQGSNAEAFF	TGTGCCAGCAGTCCCCAGGGGTCGAACGCTGAAGCTTTCTTT
TRBV7-2	TRBJ2-5	-	TRBD1	CASSPGPGQNPQETQYF	TGTGCCAGCAGCCCAGGGCCGGGACAGAATCCTCAAGAGACCCAGTACTTC
TRBV5-6	TRBJ1-5	few	TRBD1	CASSNRGGGNQPQHF	TGTGCCAGCAGCAACAGGGGAGGGGGCAATCAGCCCCAGCATTTT
TRBV6-1	TRBJ2-7	-	-	CASSQGQFYEQYF	TGTGCCAGCAGTCAGGGACAATTCTACGAGCAGTACTTC
TRBV28	TRBJ2-7	-	TRBD1	CATRGTGVFSYEQYF	TGTGCCACTCGCGGGACAGGGGTTTTCTCCTACGAGCAGTACTTC
TRBV30	TRBJ2-5	-	-	CAWRGRGETQYF	TGTGCCTGGAGGGGCCGAGGAGAGACCCAGTACTTC
TRBV5-1	TRBJ2-3	-	TRBD1	CASSLAQGARDTQYF	TGCGCCAGCAGCTTGGCACAGGGGGCGCGAGATACGCAGTATTTT
TRBV7-8	TRBJ2-5	few	-	CASSLPYGETQYF	TGTGCCAGCAGCTTACCCTACGGTGAGACCCAGTACTTC
TRBV30	TRBJ2-1	-	-	CAWSVRGLEQFF	TGTGCCTGGAGTGTACGCGGTCTTGAGCAGTTCTTC
TRBV5-1	TRBJ2-7	few	TRBD2	CASSSSGSSYEQYF	TGCGCCAGCAGCTCCAGCGGGAGCTCCTACGAGCAGTACTTC
TRBV5-1	TRBJ2-2	-	TRBD2	CASSSGLANTGELFF	TGCGCCAGCAGCTCGGGACTAGCGAACACCGGGGAGCTGTTTTTT
TRBV18	TRBJ1-1	few	-	CASSQGENTEAFF	TGTGCCAGCTCACAGGGAGAGAACACTGAAGCTTTCTTT
TRBV10-3	TRBJ2-7	few	-	CAISEGGRYEQYF	TGTGCCATCAGTGAAGGGGGGCGATACGAGCAGTACTTC
TRBV6-5	TRBJ2-1	few	-	CASRKGTNEQFF	TGTGCCAGCAGGAAAGGGACGAATGAGCAGTTCTTC
TRBV7-7	TRBJ2-3	few	-	CASSLGGGGTDTQYF	TGTGCCAGCAGCTTAGGGGGTGGGGGCACAGATACGCAGTATTTT
TRBV29-1	TRBJ2-1	few	TRBD1	CSVPGGWSYNEQFF	TGCAGCGTGCCAGGGGGCTGGTCCTACAATGAGCAGTTCTTC
TRBV27	TRBJ2-1	few	-	CASSSPALAVDEQFF	TGTGCCAGCAGTTCCCCGGCACTAGCCGTCGATGAGCAGTTCTTC
TRBV29-1	TRBJ2-1	few	-	CSVEGRGQGEQFF	TGCAGCGTTGAAGGGCGGGGGCAGGGTGAGCAGTTCTTC